The 9 T cell receptor beta chains given below trace back to one sample, sequenced in a study of blood T cell repertoires in COVID-19. TCRdb's copy holds only in-frame clones and misses some; the assay was immunoSEQ multiplex PCR. The profile shows approximately 190,000 clones, around 83% of them singletons. The sequencing input was PBMCs or T cells enriched from blood (not recorded which). These receptors were taken from a young woman who had been exposed to COVID-19.

The gene calls are TRBV7-2 and TRBJ2-1; maybe TRBD2 (5 bases). This CDR3 is 14 amino acids long. The germline V gene has CDR1 SGHTA and CDR2 FQGNSA. Trimming pared 6 bases from V and 7 bases from J, leaving 16 bases between. CDR3 sequence reads: CASRIDTSRNEQFF. The CDR3 DNA follows: TGTGCCAGCAGGATCGATACTAGTAGGAATGAGCAGTTCTTC.

This clone occurred many times. CDR3 loop: CASSDPGTVNQPQHF. The CDR3 nucleotides are TGTGCCAGTAGCGACCCCGGGACAGTCAATCAGCCCCAGCATTTT. V gene TRBV19 combines with J gene TRBJ1-5; 7 bases are a match to TRBD1. Unmatched junction bases numbered 8, after V lost 6 bases and J lost 3 bases. Germline assignment: CDR1 LNHDA and CDR2 SQIVND (reference sequence). This CDR3 spans 15 amino acids.

The V and J genes are TRBV4-3 and TRBJ2-1; D remains unclear. Germline CDR1 and CDR2: LGHNA and YSLEER. The ends were cut back, 0 bases at V and 5 bases at J, with 8 bases in the middle. This CDR3 comprises 14 residues. CDR3 DNA: TGCGCCAGCAGCCAAGATCGTCAGAACAATGAGCAGTTCTTC. Translation gives CASSQDRQNNEQFF.

The rearrangement joins TRBV5-5 to TRBJ2-1; 7 bases map to TRBD1. Germline V gives CDR1 SGHKS, CDR2 YYEKEE (reference sequence). After removal of 4 bases from V and 4 bases from J, the junction contained 14 bases not matched to a gene. CDR3 length: 17 residues. Here the CDR3 DNA reads TGTGCCAGCAGCCCCTCCTTGAGACAGGGTCTTTACAATGAGCAGTTCTTC. Protein: CASSPSLRQGLYNEQFF.

This clone was detected once. One end of the junction does not line up with germline, which may come from a read error. This rearrangement joins TRBV29-1 to TRBJ2-3, with D perhaps matching TRBD2 (6 bases). The CDR3 is made up of 13 amino acids. Germline V CDR1 and CDR2: SQVTM, ANQGSEA. The CDR3 protein is CSVSSAIRNTQYF. The CDR3 coding sequence is TGTAGCGTATCTAGCGCTATCCGGAATACGCAGTATTTT.

The chain combines TRBV13 with TRBJ1-2; the match to TRBD1 covers 11 bases. After removal of 5 bases from V and 7 bases from J, the junction contained 6 bases not matched to a gene. CDR1 and CDR2 from the germline V gene are PRHDT and FYEKMQ (reference sequence). CDR3 size: 14 residues. The CDR3 sequence: CASSLGTGGGGYTF. CDR3 DNA: TGTGCCAGCAGCCTCGGGACAGGGGGGGGTGGCTACACCTTC.

This clone was seen once. The J gene is TRBJ1-2, the V gene TRBV19, with 7 bases fitting TRBD1. CDR1 is LNHDA and CDR2 is SQIVND in the germline V gene (reference sequence). V lost 4 bases, J lost 7 bases, and 9 bases stayed unmatched. The CDR3 runs to 14 residues. The CDR3 region is CASSTHRGIGGYTF. CDR3 in DNA: TGTGCCAGTAGTACCCACAGGGGAATTGGTGGCTACACCTTC. Looking up the rest from reference TRBV19 and TRBJ1-2 gives the full variable domain: DGGITQSPKYLFRKEGQNVTLSCEQNLNHDAMYWYRQDPGQGLRLIYYSQIVNDFQKGDIAEGYSVSREKKESFPLTVTSAQKNPTAFYLCASSTHRGIGGYTFGSGTRLTVV.

This chain joins TRBV4-1 and TRBJ2-7; 8 positions agree with TRBD1. CDR3 length: 16 amino acids. Germline V gene sequence: CDR1 MGHRA, CDR2 YSYEKL. Germline trimming cut 1 base from V and 6 bases from J; bases unmatched to any gene: 11. The CDR3 protein is CASSQVGGQGLGEQYF. The CDR3 coding sequence is TGCGCCAGCAGCCAAGTCGGAGGACAGGGTCTAGGCGAGCAGTACTTC.

This sequence joins TRBV5-6 and TRBJ1-5; no clear D gene. Germline V gives CDR1 SGHDT, CDR2 YYEEEE. There are 15 residues in the CDR3. The germline V and J ends were trimmed by 4 bases and 3 bases, with 14 bases remaining between them. The CDR3 nucleotides are TGTGCCAGCAGCATGAGTTACTCCTTCAATCAGCCCCAGCATTTT. It translates to CASSMSYSFNQPQHF.